One and the same sample provided the 21 T cell receptor beta chains below, sequenced in a study of blood T cell repertoires in COVID-19. Sequenced by immunoSEQ multiplex PCR; TCRdb stores in-frame clones only, minus some. This sample has around 230,000 clones, with about 87% found just once. The sequenced material came from PBMCs or T cells enriched from blood (not recorded which). These receptors came from a woman between 40 and 55 years old with acute COVID-19.

The rearrangement joins TRBV7-2 to TRBJ1-3, with D perhaps TRBD1 (6 bases). Trimming left V 3 bases short and J 7 bases short, with 10 bases between. The CDR3 runs to 13 residues. The germline V gene has CDR1 SGHTA and CDR2 FQGNSA. The CDR3 DNA reads as TGTGCCAGCAGCTTTTTGAGGGGGAACACCATATATTTT. Amino acids: CASSFLRGNTIYF.

The gene calls are TRBV7-9 and TRBJ1-2; no reliable D call. Germline assignment: CDR1 SEHNR and CDR2 FQNEAQ (reference sequence). The CDR3 consists of 14 residues. The germline V and J ends were trimmed by 3 bases and 0 bases, with 8 bases remaining between them. CDR3: CASSFSRANYGYTF. CDR3 DNA sequence: TGTGCCAGCAGCTTTAGCAGAGCTAACTATGGCTACACCTTC.

The rearrangement uses TRBV7-2 and TRBJ1-1; D is uncertain. V was pared by 1 base and J by 0 bases, with 9 bases between. Germline values: CDR1 SGHTA, CDR2 FQGNSA. CDR3 length equals 15 residues. Here the CDR3 reads CASSLVQIMNTEAFF. DNA for the CDR3: TGTGCCAGCAGCTTAGTACAGATCATGAACACTGAAGCTTTCTTT.

The chain recombines TRBV5-1 with TRBJ2-2; 12 bases line up with TRBD2. Germline lookup yields CDR1 SGHRS and CDR2 YFSETQ. V shed 4 bases, J shed 6 bases, and the junction held 10 bases outside the gene matches. The length of the CDR3 is 17 residues. DNA for the CDR3: TGCGCCAGCAGCCTTCGCGGACTAGCGGGATCCCCCGGGGAGCTGTTTTTT. Its translation: CASSLRGLAGSPGELFF.

The chain uses TRBV3-1 (or the pseudogene TRBV3-2) and TRBJ2-5; D ambiguous. The CDR3 has 13 residues. The germline V and J ends were trimmed by 0 bases and 6 bases, with 8 bases remaining between them. Per the germline V gene, CDR1 is LGHDT and CDR2 is YNNKEL (reference sequence). CDR3 protein: CASSQDRAKTQYF. In DNA, the CDR3 is TGTGCCAGCAGCCAAGATCGCGCGAAGACCCAGTACTTC.

The genes are TRBV9 and TRBJ1-5; 12 bases align to TRBD1. The CDR3 is 16 amino acids. CDR1 and CDR2 (germline): SGDLS, YYNGEE. The V and J ends lost 3 bases and 6 bases, in that order; junction bases with no gene match: 7. CDR3 nucleotides: TGTGCCAGCAGCGCCGGGACAGGGGGCGCGGGTCAGCCCCAGCATTTT. Its protein product is CASSAGTGGAGQPQHF. The full variable domain, with the rest looked up from reference TRBV9 and TRBJ1-5, is DSGVTQTPKHLITATGQRVTLRCSPRSGDLSVYWYQQSLDQGLQFLIQYYNGEERAKGNILERFSAQQFPDLHSELNLSSLELGDSALYFCASSAGTGGAGQPQHFGDGTRLSIL.

V and J are TRBV2 and TRBJ1-2, with D possibly TRBD1 on 5 matching bases. The V gene's germline CDR1 is SNHLY and CDR2 FYNNEI. Deletions cut 1 base from V and 2 bases from J, with 8 bases between. The CDR3 is made up of 14 amino acids. CDR3 bases: TGTGCCAGCAGTGAAGAGCGGGGGAACTATGGCTACACCTTC. This gives the protein CASSEERGNYGYTF.

The V and J genes are TRBV7-2 and TRBJ1-4; a possible D gene is TRBD1 (5 bases). Germline V lookup: CDR1 SGHTA, CDR2 FQGNSA. V was shortened by 5 bases and J by 2 bases, with 12 bases between the two germline ends. The CDR3 loop spans 15 amino acids. This chain's CDR3 is CASSNRGPTNEKLFF. In DNA form, the CDR3 reads TGTGCCAGCAGCAATAGGGGCCCGACTAATGAAAAACTGTTTTTT.

This chain links TRBV27 with TRBJ1-5; tentative D call: TRBD1 (6 bases). Germline V CDR1 and CDR2: MNHEY, SMNVEV (reference sequence). Trimming removed 8 bases from V and 5 bases from J, with 16 bases in between. This CDR3 is built from 14 residues. The CDR3 DNA follows: TGTGCCAGCCGAAAACACAGGGACGATCAGCCCCAGCATTTT. Translating it yields CASRKHRDDQPQHF.

This clone has only a few counts. The chain couples TRBV9 to TRBJ2-2; 10 positions agree with TRBD2. The CDR3 is 16 amino acids. After removal of 0 bases from V and 2 bases from J, the junction contained 1 base not matched to a gene. Looked up from germline, CDR1 is SGDLS and CDR2 is YYNGEE. CDR3 protein: CASSVGLAGNTGELFF. The DNA for the CDR3 is TGTGCCAGCAGCGTAGGACTAGCGGGTAACACCGGGGAGCTGTTTTTT.

This clone has only one observation. The rearrangement links TRBV4-3 to TRBJ1-5; D remains ambiguous. The germline CDR1 and CDR2 sequences are LGHNA and YSLEER. Between the trimmed V and J ends, which lost 0 bases and 5 bases, there was a span of 11 bases. The CDR3 contains 15 residues. CDR3 in DNA: TGCGCCAGCAGCCAAGATCCGGGGAAGGATCAGCCCCAGCATTTT. This sequence encodes CASSQDPGKDQPQHF.

The chain uses TRBV4-3 and TRBJ2-1, with 8 nucleotides matching TRBD1. The junction had 9 bases not matched to a gene; V was cut back by 3 bases and J by 5 bases. Germline CDR1 is LGHNA and CDR2 is YSLEER. CDR3 length equals 16 residues. As DNA, the CDR3 is TGCGCCAGCAGCCAGACCCCAGGGGGCGGGAACAATGAGCAGTTCTTC. Protein: CASSQTPGGGNNEQFF.

The table lists this clone with many counts. Other DNA sequences in this sample translate to the same CDR3. The chain is built from TRBV6-1 and TRBJ2-7, with 8 bases that match TRBD1. The CDR3 totals 17 residues. After removal of 4 bases from V and 7 bases from J, the junction contained 18 bases not matched to a gene. The germline CDR1 and CDR2 sequences are MNHNS and SASEGT. The CDR3 DNA is TGTGCCAGCAGTGCCCGTCAGGGGGCGAGGGCTTTCGTTGAGCAGTACGTC. Its protein product is CASSARQGARAFVEQYV.

The chain joins TRBV11-2 to TRBJ2-1; TRBD2 matches 9 bases. The CDR3 spans 15 residues. Germline CDR1 reads SGHAT; CDR2 reads FQNNGV. Trimming removed 1 base from V and 8 bases from J; junction bases left unmatched: 6. The CDR3 protein is CASSLAAGGRHEQFF. Written as DNA, the CDR3 is TGTGCCAGCAGCTTAGCGGCGGGAGGGAGACATGAGCAGTTCTTC.

The chain joins TRBV3-1 (or the pseudogene TRBV3-2) to TRBJ1-5, with a tentative D call TRBD1 (5 bases). V was shortened by 0 bases and J by 0 bases, with 18 bases between the two germline ends. From germline, CDR1 is LGHDT and CDR2 YNNKEL (reference sequence). CDR3 length: 19 amino acids. The chain's CDR3 is CASSQEGGGATYSNQPQHF. CDR3 nucleotides: TGTGCCAGCAGCCAAGAGGGGGGGGGTGCAACCTATAGCAATCAGCCCCAGCATTTT.

The genes are TRBV5-4 and TRBJ1-4; the match to TRBD1 covers 7 bases. V dropped 4 bases and J dropped 8; count of bases not matched to a gene: 8. Germline-derived CDR1 and CDR2 are SGHNT and YYREEE (reference sequence). The CDR3 is made up of 14 amino acids. CDR3 in DNA: TGTGCCAGCAGCCCTTCCGACAGGGACGAAAAACTGTTTTTT. Translated: CASSPSDRDEKLFF.

This clone has just a few counts. The chain couples TRBV4-3 to TRBJ2-3; weak D call: TRBD1 (5 bases). Trimming pared 0 bases from V and 1 base from J, leaving 14 bases between. The CDR3 is made up of 17 amino acids. Germline CDR1 is LGHNA and CDR2 is YSLEER. This CDR3 reads CASSQDSPGMGTDTQYF. The DNA of the CDR3 is TGCGCCAGCAGCCAAGATTCCCCAGGGATGGGCACAGATACGCAGTATTTT.

The table lists this clone with a count of one. V usage is TRBV10-1 and J usage is TRBJ2-5, with 11 bases aligning to TRBD2. V shed 6 bases, J shed 5 bases, and the junction held 8 bases outside the gene matches. Germline-derived CDR1 and CDR2 are WNHNN and SYGVQD (reference sequence). The CDR3 extends over 15 amino acids. The CDR3 region is CASSMTSGVQETQYF. The CDR3 nucleotides are TGCGCCAGCAGCATGACTAGCGGGGTCCAGGAGACCCAGTACTTC.

This chain links TRBV5-1 with TRBJ1-1; 8 nucleotides agree with TRBD1. The CDR3 totals 14 residues. V lost 4 bases to trimming and J lost 1 base; unmatched junction nucleotides: 3. Germline CDR1 is SGHRS and CDR2 is YFSETQ. The DNA of the CDR3 is TGCGCCAGCAGCAAGGGGACAGGGAACACTGAAGCTTTCTTT. It is translated as CASSKGTGNTEAFF.

The chain combines TRBV4-2 with TRBJ1-4; D unresolved. V lost 4 bases and J lost 3, with 21 bases in between. This CDR3 contains 18 residues. Germline CDR1 reads LGHNA; CDR2 reads YNFKEQ. Here the CDR3 reads CASSPESPPTRANEKLFF. In DNA, the CDR3 is TGTGCCAGCAGCCCAGAAAGCCCACCTACCCGAGCTAATGAAAAACTGTTTTTT.

The chain combines TRBV5-1 with TRBJ2-2; 7 nucleotides line up with TRBD1. The germline gives CDR1 SGHRS, CDR2 YFSETQ. The CDR3 is 14 residues long. Trimming at V came to 4 bases and at J to 8 bases, leaving 8 bases not matched to a gene. The CDR3 loop is CASSTVTGPGELFF. The CDR3 nucleotides are TGCGCCAGCAGCACCGTGACAGGGCCAGGGGAGCTGTTTTTT.